This TCR beta chain appears in the sequencing data of a study of T cell responses to AZD1222 COVID-19 vaccine. Details on this clone: No antigen is known for it.

Study-wide results and caveats: Unmutated regions of variants are reportedly targeted by nearly half of spike-specific TCRs. None of the repertoires were sampled until the peak T cell response had passed. At 160-218 and 743-854, vaccine-associated CD4 TCRs were dominant, and they spanned spike.

Measured with immunoSEQ multiplex PCR; TCRdb has only the in-frame clones, and not every one. Found here are 120,000 or so clones, around 90% of them singletons; the top ten hold over 1.5%. CDR3 size: 16 residues. The V end lost 3 bases, the J end lost 4 bases, and 16 bases lay between the germline ends. In germline, CDR1 is SGHRS, CDR2 YFSETQ. The sequences come from peripheral blood, collected on day 0 of AZD1222 vaccination. This clonotype was sampled from an adult in good health. This chain links TRBV5-1 with TRBJ1-4; possible D gene TRBD1, 6 bases. The chain's CDR3 is CASSSNPGVGNEKLFF. The CDR3 nucleotides are TGCGCCAGCAGCTCTAACCCAGGGGTTGGTAATGAAAAACTGTTTTTT.